The clone carrying this TCR beta chain was recorded many times. The sample comes from a study of T cells after yellow fever vaccination. TCRdb itself ran the 5' RACE reads through MiXCR, one entry per CDR3 protein. The sample carries about 580,000 distinct CDR3 sequences, about a sixth recorded once. This sample comprised PBMCs, obtained 5 to 6 days after the first yellow fever vaccination. This receptor was taken from a man between 18 and 29 years old who received the YFV17D yellow fever vaccine.

The CDR3 sequence: CASSARGIDTQYF. CDR3 sequence (DNA): TGCGCCAGCAGTGCCAGGGGGATTGATACGCAGTATTTT. The V gene is TRBV10-1, the J gene TRBJ2-3; TRBD1 matches at 7 bases. This CDR3 comprises 13 residues. The V segment lost 4 bases and the J segment 6 bases; nucleotides outside the gene matches: 4. Germline V gene sequence: CDR1 WNHNN, CDR2 SYGVQD (reference sequence).